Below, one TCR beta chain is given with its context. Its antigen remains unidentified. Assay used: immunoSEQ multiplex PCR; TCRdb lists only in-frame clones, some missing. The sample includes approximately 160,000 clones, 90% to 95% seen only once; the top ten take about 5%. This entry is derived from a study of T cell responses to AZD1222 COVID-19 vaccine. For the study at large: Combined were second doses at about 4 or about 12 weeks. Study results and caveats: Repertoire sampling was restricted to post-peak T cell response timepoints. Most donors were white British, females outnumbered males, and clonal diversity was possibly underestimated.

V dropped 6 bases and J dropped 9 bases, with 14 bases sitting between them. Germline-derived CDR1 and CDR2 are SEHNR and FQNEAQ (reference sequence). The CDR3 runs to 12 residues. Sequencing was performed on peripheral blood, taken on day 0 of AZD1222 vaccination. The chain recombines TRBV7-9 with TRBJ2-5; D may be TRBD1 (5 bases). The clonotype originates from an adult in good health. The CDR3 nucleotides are TGTGCCAGCAGTTCAGGGCGCCCGGCCCAGTACTTC. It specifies CASSSGRPAQYF.